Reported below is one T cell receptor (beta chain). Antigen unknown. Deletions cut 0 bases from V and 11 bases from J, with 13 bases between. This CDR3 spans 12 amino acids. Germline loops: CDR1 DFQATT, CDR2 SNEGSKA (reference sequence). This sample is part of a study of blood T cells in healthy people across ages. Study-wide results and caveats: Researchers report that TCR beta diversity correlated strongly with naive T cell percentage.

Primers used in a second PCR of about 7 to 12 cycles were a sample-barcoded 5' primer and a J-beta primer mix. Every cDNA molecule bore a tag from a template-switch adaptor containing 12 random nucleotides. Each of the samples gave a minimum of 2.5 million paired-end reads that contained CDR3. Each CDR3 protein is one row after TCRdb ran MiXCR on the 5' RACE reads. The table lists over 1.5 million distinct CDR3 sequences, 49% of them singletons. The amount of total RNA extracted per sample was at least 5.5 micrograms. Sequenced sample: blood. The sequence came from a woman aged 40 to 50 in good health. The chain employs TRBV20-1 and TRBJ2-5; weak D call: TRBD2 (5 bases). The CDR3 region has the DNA TGCAGTGCTAGAGATCTCCGGGATGAGCAGTACTTC. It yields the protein CSARDLRDEQYF.